The rows below give T cell receptor beta chains drawn from one sample of a study of OX40 agonist ivuxolimab in advanced cancers. Clones were read by immunoSEQ multiplex PCR, and TCRdb kept only the in-frame ones, dropping some. The top ten hold roughly 10% of the sample, which has about 73,000 clones, around 90% seen once. The sample in question was CD4+ or CD8+ T cells sorted from blood, obtained in a trial of the OX40 agonist ivuxolimab. These receptors all come from an adult with an advanced solid tumor such as melanoma, head and neck, liver or kidney cancer. CDR3s leave out the opening cysteine and the closing phenylalanine or tryptophan.

J,V,CDR3
TRBJ2-7,TRBV6-5,ASSYSNGRDYEQY
TRBJ2-3,TRBV10-3,ATYEDTQY
TRBJ1-3,TRBV2,ASSERGSPFSGNTIY
TRBJ1-1,TRBV6-5,ATQRDGYTEAF
TRBJ1-2,TRBV12-2,ASRLADREDGYT
TRBJ1-2,TRBV19,ASSIGWGGKSDGYT
TRBJ1-2,TRBV7-9,ASSFGEPAFGYT
TRBJ2-1,TRBV27,ASSDYGTGTAIYNEQF
TRBJ1-1,TRBV30,AWSVLQVPLNTEAF
TRBJ1-1,TRBV7-3,ASSLGLDTEAF
TRBJ2-7,TRBV7-2,ASSLGEGLAGISYEQY
TRBJ2-1,TRBV5-6,ASSPVGNEQF
TRBJ2-6,TRBV13,ASSSRVSGANVLT
TRBJ1-1,TRBV2,ASSETEEHEAF
TRBJ2-1,TRBV19,ASSIRDRTYNEQF
TRBJ1-4,TRBV7-9,ASGGGEATNEKLF
TRBJ1-4,TRBV27,ASSPGTGMGKLF
TRBJ1-3,TRBV10-2,ASSDGASGNTIY
TRBJ2-7,TRBV7-9,ASSLPDRSSYEQY
TRBJ2-3,TRBV29-1,SVVSFGEIPSTDTQY
TRBJ2-7,TRBV5-5,ASSLMLALEQY
TRBJ1-4,TRBV10-3,AISERWDNEKLF
TRBJ1-1,TRBV4-1,ASSLHMNTEAF
TRBJ1-4,TRBV13,ASSPSAGNGANEKLF
TRBJ2-3,TRBV5-4,ASSRMGSSTDTQY
TRBJ2-3,TRBV5-6,ASIPLGGARSTDTQY
TRBJ1-1,TRBV30,AWSVGAASNTEAF
TRBJ1-1,TRBV7-9,ASSGTGRNTEAF
TRBJ1-2,TRBV2,ASSPAVWGYT
TRBJ1-6,TRBV21-1,ASPGTGNNSPLH
TRBJ2-7,TRBV25-1,ASSAVGRTLF
TRBJ2-7,TRBV6-5,ASSYNQAYEQY
TRBJ1-5,TRBV19,ASSFRTEAGNQPQH
TRBJ2-7,TRBV4-1,ASSQDWGEADEQY